Following are 24 T cell receptor beta chains from one sample sequenced in a study of T cells in Graves' hyperthyroidism and ophthalmopathy. RNA transcripts gave rise to amplified TCR beta CDR3 regions. Researchers ran a first-round RT-PCR on the TCR CDR3 using the HTBI primer set. TCRdb processed the multiplex PCR reads anew with MiXCR; each CDR3 protein has one entry. The data show approximately 620,000 distinct CDR3 sequences, about 16% seen once. The source material was blood. Source of these receptors: a woman aged 40 to 55 with Graves' ophthalmopathy.

The chain has TRBV9 and TRBJ2-4, with D perhaps TRBD1 (5 bases). The CDR3 is 12 amino acids. V shed 0 bases and J shed 9 bases, with 7 bases lying between them. Germline loops: CDR1 SGDLS, CDR2 YYNGEE. In DNA form, the CDR3 reads TGTGCCAGCAGCGTAGAAAGGGGCATTCAGTACTTC. Its translation: CASSVERGIQYF.

This clonotype was seen many times. V usage is TRBV28 and J usage is TRBJ2-5; possibly TRBD2 for D (7 bases). V dropped 5 bases and J dropped 1 base, with 8 bases sitting between them. The CDR3 is made up of 13 amino acids. Germline CDR1 MDHEN, CDR2 SYDVKM. CDR3: CASSRGGQETQYF. The CDR3 DNA sequence: TGTGCCAGCAGTAGGGGGGGCCAAGAGACCCAGTACTTC.

This clonotype came up many times. V and J are TRBV30 and TRBJ1-2; 7 bases match TRBD1. CDR1 is GTSNPN, CDR2 SVGIG, per germline (reference sequence). The V segment lost 1 base and the J segment 8 bases; nucleotides outside the gene matches: 10. The CDR3 is 14 amino acids. Here the CDR3 DNA reads TGTGCCTGGAGTGCGACGAGGGGGCGTGAGGGCTACACCTTC. Translation: CAWSATRGREGYTF.

In the case of this clonotype: Just one base apart from a much larger clone, this may be a read error. The chain has TRBV20-1 and TRBJ2-3, with TRBD2 matching 13 bases. The CDR3 extends over 14 amino acids. Germline values: CDR1 DFQATT, CDR2 SNEGSKA (reference sequence). V shed 5 bases and J 3 bases; nucleotides not matched to a gene: 2. The CDR3 region is CSARTSGSTDTQYF. Written as DNA, the CDR3 is TGCAGTGCTCGGACTAGCGGGAGTACAGATACGCAGTATTTT.

The chain recombines TRBV10-3 with TRBJ2-7, with 7 nucleotides matching TRBD1. J gave up 2 bases and V 10 bases, and 5 bases lay outside the gene matches. CDR1 ENHRY and CDR2 SYGVKD come from the germline V gene. The CDR3 extends over 12 amino acids. DNA of the CDR3: TGTGCCACCGGGACAGTAACCTACGAGCAGTACTTC. Encoded protein: CATGTVTYEQYF.

At least ten counts were recorded for this clonotype. J is TRBJ2-5 and V is TRBV4-1, with no clear D. The germline V gene has CDR1 MGHRA and CDR2 YSYEKL. The CDR3 length is 15 residues. V was cut by 0 bases and J by 2 bases, with 10 bases left in between. CDR3 DNA sequence: TGCGCCAGCAGCCAAGATATGGCCTTTCAAGAGACCCAGTACTTC. Its protein product is CASSQDMAFQETQYF.

This clonotype was detected many times. CDR3 amino acids: CSARDRLLGVETQYF. The CDR3 DNA reads as TGCAGTGCTAGAGATCGCCTCCTCGGGGTCGAGACCCAGTACTTC. The chain is built from TRBV20-1 and TRBJ2-5; perhaps TRBD2 as D (5 bases). V lost 0 bases to trimming and J lost 5 bases, with 16 bases between them. CDR3 length: 15 residues. The germline V gene encodes CDR1 DFQATT and CDR2 SNEGSKA (reference sequence).

The chain combines TRBV29-1 with TRBJ2-3, with TRBD2 identical over 11 bases. The CDR3 is 15 amino acids. Losses at the gene ends were 6 bases for V and 0 bases for J; bases not matched to a gene: 5. Germline V lookup: CDR1 SQVTM, CDR2 ANQGSEA. The CDR3, as DNA: TGCAGCGTGGCCGGGACTAGCGGAAGCACAGATACGCAGTATTTT. Translating gives CSVAGTSGSTDTQYF.

The chain links TRBV20-1 to TRBJ2-3; 10 bases map to TRBD2. Germline lookup yields CDR1 DFQATT and CDR2 SNEGSKA (reference sequence). V lost 0 bases, J lost 2 bases, and 14 bases stayed unmatched. The CDR3 has 19 residues. Written as DNA, the CDR3 is TGCAGTGCTAGAGATAGACGGACTGGCGGACTAGCGGCCACAGATACGCAGTATTTT. Protein product: CSARDRRTGGLAATDTQYF.

This clonotype was seen more than once but under ten times. The CDR3 reads CASIKREASGELFF. Here the CDR3 DNA reads TGTGCCAGCATCAAGCGGGAGGCCTCCGGGGAGCTGTTTTTT. The V call is TRBV2, the J call TRBJ2-2; 9 bases map to TRBD2. CDR1 and CDR2 from the germline V gene are SNHLY and FYNNEI. CDR3 size: 14 residues. V lost 7 bases and J lost 6; bases outside the gene matches: 6.

This clonotype was detected many times. The chain uses TRBV6-2 or TRBV6-3 and TRBJ2-3, with 13 bases identical to TRBD2. Germline V CDR1 and CDR2: MNHEY, SVGEGT. The length of the CDR3 is 17 residues. With 4 bases clipped from V and 5 bases from J, the junction kept 9 bases outside the gene matches. The CDR3 loop reads CASSLPGTSGTRDTQYF. CDR3 bases: TGTGCCAGCAGTTTACCCGGGACTAGCGGGACCCGAGATACGCAGTATTTT.

The rearrangement links TRBV7-2 to TRBJ2-3; D is possibly TRBD2 (6 bases). The CDR3 consists of 15 residues. The V end was cut by 0 bases, the J end by 3 bases, with 10 bases between. Germline CDR1 SGHTA, CDR2 FQGNSA. CDR3 nucleotides: TGTGCCAGCAGCTTAGCCCAGACTAGGACAGATACGCAGTATTTT. Translation: CASSLAQTRTDTQYF.

This clonotype showed up many times. As DNA, the CDR3 is TGTGCCAGCTCCGATGTTAAGGCGCAGTATTTT. Translating gives CASSDVKAQYF. The chain uses TRBV3-1 and TRBJ2-3; D is uncertain. Trimming cost V 8 bases and J 10 bases, with 13 bases left between them. The germline V gene has CDR1 LGHDT and CDR2 YNNKEL (reference sequence). The CDR3 totals 11 residues.

This clonotype was detected many times. V is TRBV2 and J is TRBJ1-1; no definite D call. Trimming took off 7 bases at V and 3 bases at J, with 15 bases between the two ends. The germline V gene encodes CDR1 SNHLY and CDR2 FYNNEI. CDR3 length equals 14 residues. The CDR3 DNA sequence: TGTGCCAGCATCGAGTCTGGTCGGGACACTGAAGCTTTCTTT. It codes for CASIESGRDTEAFF.

This clonotype came up many times. CDR3 sequence: CASSTDRVNQPQHF. CDR3 DNA sequence: TGTGCCAGCAGTACGGACAGGGTCAATCAGCCCCAGCATTTT. This chain uses TRBV12-3 or TRBV12-4 with TRBJ1-5; 8 bases agree with TRBD1. Trimming cost V 5 bases and J 3 bases; bases outside gene matches: 3. The CDR3 has 14 residues.

This clonotype was observed a few times. The chain is built from TRBV19 and TRBJ2-1, with TRBD2 identical over 7 bases. Trimming at V came to 10 bases and at J to 9 bases, leaving 9 bases not matched to a gene. Germline assignment: CDR1 LNHDA and CDR2 SQIVND (reference sequence). The CDR3 is made up of 12 amino acids. The DNA for the CDR3 is TGTGCCACGGGGCGGGAGATAGGTGAGCAGTTCTTC. It yields the protein CATGREIGEQFF.

This chain uses TRBV20-1 with TRBJ2-3, with 9 bases that match TRBD1. Germline CDR1 DFQATT, CDR2 SNEGSKA (reference sequence). The CDR3 extends over 14 amino acids. V was pared by 5 bases and J by 2 bases, with 5 bases of the junction left unmatched. The CDR3 is CSAPDRGYTDTQYF. The CDR3 DNA follows: TGCAGTGCTCCGGACAGGGGATACACAGATACGCAGTATTTT.

This clonotype was detected ten times or more. This rearrangement joins TRBV12-3 or TRBV12-4 to TRBJ2-5; 11 bases map to TRBD2. This CDR3 comprises 16 residues. V shed 6 bases, J shed 5 bases, and the junction held 11 bases outside the gene matches. The CDR3 nucleotides are TGTGCCAGCAGAGCATCTAGCGGGAGGTTCGATGAGACCCAGTACTTC. Amino acid sequence: CASRASSGRFDETQYF.

In this sample, this clonotype turned up many times. The chain links TRBV12-3 or TRBV12-4 to TRBJ1-1; D not certain. This CDR3 is built from 14 residues. V lost 4 bases and J lost 2, with 11 bases in between. CDR3 coding DNA: TGTGCCAGCAGTTCTAAAACTATCAACACTGAAGCTTTCTTT. Protein: CASSSKTINTEAFF.

Only a few counts were recorded for this clonotype. V usage is TRBV25-1 and J usage is TRBJ2-1, with TRBD2 matching 7 bases. The CDR3 is 14 amino acids. J gave up 4 bases and V 3 bases, and 3 bases lay outside the gene matches. Germline assignment: CDR1 MGHDK and CDR2 SYGVNS. The CDR3 region is CASSDSGSYNEQFF. The CDR3 coding sequence is TGTGCCAGCAGTGATAGCGGGTCGTACAATGAGCAGTTCTTC.

This clonotype is a singleton in its sample. The rearrangement joins TRBV28 to TRBJ1-4, with D perhaps TRBD1 (5 bases). Trimming cost V 5 bases and J 4 bases, with 11 bases left between them. CDR1 and CDR2 (germline): MDHEN, SYDVKM. CDR3 size: 14 residues. CDR3 in DNA: TGTGCCAGCAGTGAGGGGATTAATAATGAAAAACTGTTTTTT. This gives the protein CASSEGINNEKLFF.

The chain has TRBV28 and TRBJ1-2; 8 bases are shared with TRBD1. The CDR3 sequence is 15 residues long. The V gene end was trimmed by 0 bases and the J gene end by 4 bases; junction bases not matched to a gene: 4. Germline V gene lookup returns CDR1 MDHEN and CDR2 SYDVKM. CDR3 DNA: TGTGCCAGCAGTTTATGGGACAGGGCTGGCTATGGCTACACCTTC. Translation gives CASSLWDRAGYGYTF.

This clonotype was recorded at least ten times. In DNA, the CDR3 is TGTGCCAGCAGGAGAGGGAGACAGGGAAGCACAGATACGCAGTATTTT. Translating gives CASRRGRQGSTDTQYF. This chain links TRBV11-2 with TRBJ2-3; 7 bases are a match to TRBD1. Germline V gene sequence: CDR1 SGHAT, CDR2 FQNNGV. This CDR3 has 16 amino acids. The junction had 9 bases not matched to a gene; V was cut back by 6 bases and J by 0 bases.

The V call is TRBV20-1, the J call TRBJ2-3; D possibly corresponds to TRBD2 (6 bases). Per germline, CDR1 DFQATT and CDR2 SNEGSKA (reference sequence). This CDR3 region has 13 residues. V shed 2 bases and J shed 3 bases, with 9 bases lying between them. The CDR3: CSARLAGTDTQYF. CDR3 DNA sequence: TGCAGTGCTAGACTTGCGGGGACAGATACGCAGTATTTT.